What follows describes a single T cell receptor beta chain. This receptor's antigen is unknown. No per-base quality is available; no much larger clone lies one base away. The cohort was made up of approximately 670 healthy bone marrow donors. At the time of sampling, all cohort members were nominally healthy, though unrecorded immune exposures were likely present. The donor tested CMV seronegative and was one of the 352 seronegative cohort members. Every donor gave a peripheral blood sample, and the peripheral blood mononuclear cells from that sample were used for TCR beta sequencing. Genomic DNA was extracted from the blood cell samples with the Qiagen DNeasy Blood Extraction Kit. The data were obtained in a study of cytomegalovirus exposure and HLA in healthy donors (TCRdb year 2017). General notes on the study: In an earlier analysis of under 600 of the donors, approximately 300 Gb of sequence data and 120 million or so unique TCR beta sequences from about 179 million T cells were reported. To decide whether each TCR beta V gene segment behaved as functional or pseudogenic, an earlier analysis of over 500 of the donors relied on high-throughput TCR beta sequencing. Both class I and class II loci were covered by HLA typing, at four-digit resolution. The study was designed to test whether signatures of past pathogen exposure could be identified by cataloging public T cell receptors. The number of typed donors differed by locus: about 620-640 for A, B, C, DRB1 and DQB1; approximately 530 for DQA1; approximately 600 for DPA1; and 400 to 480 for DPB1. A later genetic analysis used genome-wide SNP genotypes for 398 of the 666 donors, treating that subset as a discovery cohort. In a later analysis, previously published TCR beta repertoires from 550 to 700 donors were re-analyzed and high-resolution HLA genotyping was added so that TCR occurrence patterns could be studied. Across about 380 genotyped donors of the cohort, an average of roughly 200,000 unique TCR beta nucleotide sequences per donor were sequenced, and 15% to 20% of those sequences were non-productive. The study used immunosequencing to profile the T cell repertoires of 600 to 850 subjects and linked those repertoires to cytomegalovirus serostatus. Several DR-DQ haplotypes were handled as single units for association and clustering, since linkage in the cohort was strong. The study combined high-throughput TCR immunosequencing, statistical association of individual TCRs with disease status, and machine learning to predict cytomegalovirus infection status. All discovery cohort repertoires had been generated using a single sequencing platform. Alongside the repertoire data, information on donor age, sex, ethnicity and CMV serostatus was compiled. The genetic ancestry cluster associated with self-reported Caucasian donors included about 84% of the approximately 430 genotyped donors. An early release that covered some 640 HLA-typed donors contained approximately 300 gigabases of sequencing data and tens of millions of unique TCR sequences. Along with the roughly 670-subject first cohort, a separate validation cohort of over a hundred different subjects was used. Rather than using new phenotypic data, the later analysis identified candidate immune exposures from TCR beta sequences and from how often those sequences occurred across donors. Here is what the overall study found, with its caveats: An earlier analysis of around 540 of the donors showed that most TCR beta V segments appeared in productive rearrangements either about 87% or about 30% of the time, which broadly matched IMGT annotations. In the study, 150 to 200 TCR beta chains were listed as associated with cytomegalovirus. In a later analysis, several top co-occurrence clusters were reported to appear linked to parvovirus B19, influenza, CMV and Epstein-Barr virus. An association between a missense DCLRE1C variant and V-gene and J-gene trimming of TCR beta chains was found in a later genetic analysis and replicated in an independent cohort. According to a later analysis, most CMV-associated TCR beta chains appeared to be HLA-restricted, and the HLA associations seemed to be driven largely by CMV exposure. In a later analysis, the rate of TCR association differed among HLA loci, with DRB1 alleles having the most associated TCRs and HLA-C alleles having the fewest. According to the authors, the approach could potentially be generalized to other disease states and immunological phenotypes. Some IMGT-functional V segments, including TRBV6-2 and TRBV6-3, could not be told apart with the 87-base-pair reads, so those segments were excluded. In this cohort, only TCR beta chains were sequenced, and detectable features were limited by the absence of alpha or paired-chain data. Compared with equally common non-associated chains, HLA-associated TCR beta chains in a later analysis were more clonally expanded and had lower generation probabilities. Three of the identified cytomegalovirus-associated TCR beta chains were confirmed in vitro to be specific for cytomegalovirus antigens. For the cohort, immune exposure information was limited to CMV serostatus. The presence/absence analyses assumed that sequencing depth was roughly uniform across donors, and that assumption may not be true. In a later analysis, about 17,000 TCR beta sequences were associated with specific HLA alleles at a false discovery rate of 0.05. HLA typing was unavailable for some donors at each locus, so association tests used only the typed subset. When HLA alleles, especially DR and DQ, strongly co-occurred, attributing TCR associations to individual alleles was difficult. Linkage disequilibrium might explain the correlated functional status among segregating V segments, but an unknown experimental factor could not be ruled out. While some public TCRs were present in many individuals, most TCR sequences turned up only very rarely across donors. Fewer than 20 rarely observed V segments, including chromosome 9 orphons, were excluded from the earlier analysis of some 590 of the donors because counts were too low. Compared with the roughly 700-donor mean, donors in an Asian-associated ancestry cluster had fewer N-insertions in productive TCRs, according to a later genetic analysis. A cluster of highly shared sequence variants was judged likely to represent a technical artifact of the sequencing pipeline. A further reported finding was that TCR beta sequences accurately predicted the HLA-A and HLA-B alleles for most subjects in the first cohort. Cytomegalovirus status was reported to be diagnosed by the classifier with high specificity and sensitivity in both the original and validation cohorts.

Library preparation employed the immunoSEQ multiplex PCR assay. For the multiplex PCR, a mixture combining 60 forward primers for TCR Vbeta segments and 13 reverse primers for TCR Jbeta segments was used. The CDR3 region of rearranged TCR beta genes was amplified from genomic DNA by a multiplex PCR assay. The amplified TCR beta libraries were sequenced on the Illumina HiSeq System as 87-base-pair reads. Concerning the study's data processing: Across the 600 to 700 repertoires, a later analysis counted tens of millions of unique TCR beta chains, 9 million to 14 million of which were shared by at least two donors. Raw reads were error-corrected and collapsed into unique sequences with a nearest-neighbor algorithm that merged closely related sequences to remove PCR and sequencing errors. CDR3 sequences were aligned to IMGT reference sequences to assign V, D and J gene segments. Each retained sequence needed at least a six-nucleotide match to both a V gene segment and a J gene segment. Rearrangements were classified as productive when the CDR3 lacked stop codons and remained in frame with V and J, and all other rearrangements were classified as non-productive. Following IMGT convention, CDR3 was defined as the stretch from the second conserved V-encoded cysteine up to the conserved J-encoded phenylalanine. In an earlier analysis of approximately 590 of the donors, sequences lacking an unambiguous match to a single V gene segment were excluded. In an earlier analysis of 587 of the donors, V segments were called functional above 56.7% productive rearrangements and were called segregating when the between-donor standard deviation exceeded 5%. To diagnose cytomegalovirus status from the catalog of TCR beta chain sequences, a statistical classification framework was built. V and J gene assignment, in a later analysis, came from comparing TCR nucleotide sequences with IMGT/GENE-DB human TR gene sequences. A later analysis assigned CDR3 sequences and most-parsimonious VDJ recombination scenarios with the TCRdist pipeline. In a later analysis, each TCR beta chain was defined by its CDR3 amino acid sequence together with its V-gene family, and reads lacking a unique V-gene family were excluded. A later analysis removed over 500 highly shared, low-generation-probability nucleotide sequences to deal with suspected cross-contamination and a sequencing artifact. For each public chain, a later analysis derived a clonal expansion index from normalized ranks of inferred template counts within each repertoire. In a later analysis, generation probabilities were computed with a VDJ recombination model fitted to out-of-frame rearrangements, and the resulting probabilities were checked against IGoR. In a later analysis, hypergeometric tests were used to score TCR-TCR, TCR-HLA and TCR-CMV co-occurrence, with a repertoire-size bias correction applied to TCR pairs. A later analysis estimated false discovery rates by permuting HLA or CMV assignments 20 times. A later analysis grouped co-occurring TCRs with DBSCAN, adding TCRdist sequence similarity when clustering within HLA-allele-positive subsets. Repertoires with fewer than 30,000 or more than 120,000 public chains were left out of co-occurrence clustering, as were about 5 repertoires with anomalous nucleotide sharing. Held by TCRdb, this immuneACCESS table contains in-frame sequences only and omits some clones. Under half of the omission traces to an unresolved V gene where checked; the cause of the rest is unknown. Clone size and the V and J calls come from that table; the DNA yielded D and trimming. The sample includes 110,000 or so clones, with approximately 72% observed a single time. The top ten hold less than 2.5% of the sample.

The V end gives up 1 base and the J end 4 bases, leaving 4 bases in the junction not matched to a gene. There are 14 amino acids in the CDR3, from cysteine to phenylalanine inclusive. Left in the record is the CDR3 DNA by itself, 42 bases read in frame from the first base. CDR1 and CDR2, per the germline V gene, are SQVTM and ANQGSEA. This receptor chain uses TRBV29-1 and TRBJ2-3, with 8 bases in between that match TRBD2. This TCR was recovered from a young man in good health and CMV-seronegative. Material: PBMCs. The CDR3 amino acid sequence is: CSVEAGGPADTQYF. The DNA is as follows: TGCAGCGTTGAAGCGGGGGGGCCAGCAGATACGCAGTATTTT.